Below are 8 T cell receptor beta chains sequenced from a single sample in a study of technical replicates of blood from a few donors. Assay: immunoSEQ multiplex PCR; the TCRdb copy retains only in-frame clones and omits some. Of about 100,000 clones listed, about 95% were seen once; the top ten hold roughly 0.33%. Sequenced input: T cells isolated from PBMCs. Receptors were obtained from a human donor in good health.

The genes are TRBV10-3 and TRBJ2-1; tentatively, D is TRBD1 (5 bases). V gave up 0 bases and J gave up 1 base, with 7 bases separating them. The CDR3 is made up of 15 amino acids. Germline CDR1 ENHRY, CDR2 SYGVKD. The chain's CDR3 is CAISESQASYNEQFF. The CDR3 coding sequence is TGTGCCATCAGTGAGTCACAGGCTTCCTACAATGAGCAGTTCTTC.

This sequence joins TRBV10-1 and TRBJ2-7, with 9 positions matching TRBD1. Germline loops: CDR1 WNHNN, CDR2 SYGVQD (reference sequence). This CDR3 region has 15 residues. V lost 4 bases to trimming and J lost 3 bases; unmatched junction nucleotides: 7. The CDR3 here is CASSAFGTGSYEQYF. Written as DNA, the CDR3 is TGCGCCAGCAGTGCTTTCGGGACAGGGAGCTACGAGCAGTACTTC.

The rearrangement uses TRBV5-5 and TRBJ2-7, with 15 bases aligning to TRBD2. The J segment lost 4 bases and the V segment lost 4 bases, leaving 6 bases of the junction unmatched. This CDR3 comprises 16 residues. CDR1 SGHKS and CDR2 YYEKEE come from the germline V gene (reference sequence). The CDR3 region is CASSPLGLAGGYEQYF. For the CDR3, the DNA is TGTGCCAGCAGCCCCCTGGGACTAGCGGGAGGTTACGAGCAGTACTTC.

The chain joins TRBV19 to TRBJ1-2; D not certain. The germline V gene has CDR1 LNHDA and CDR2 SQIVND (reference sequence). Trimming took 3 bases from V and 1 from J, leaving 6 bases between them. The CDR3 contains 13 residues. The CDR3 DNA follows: TGTGCCAGTAGTATTTCCAATAACTATGGCTACACCTTC. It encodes CASSISNNYGYTF.

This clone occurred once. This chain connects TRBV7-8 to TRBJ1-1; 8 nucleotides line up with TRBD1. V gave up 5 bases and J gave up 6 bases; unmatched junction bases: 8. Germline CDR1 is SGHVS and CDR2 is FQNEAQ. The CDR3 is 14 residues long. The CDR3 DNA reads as TGTGCCAGCAGCAAGGACAGGGAGGGGGCTGAAGCTTTCTTT. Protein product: CASSKDREGAEAFF.

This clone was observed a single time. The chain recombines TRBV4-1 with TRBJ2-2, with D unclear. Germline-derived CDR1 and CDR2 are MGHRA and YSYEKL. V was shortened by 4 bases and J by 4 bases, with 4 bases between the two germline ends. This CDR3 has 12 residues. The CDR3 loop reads CASSPGTGELFF. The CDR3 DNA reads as TGCGCCAGCAGCCCCGGCACCGGGGAGCTGTTTTTT.

The CDR3 bases are TGTGCCAGCAGCCCTCGGGGGGAACTCTCTGGAAACACCATATATTTT. It is translated as CASSPRGELSGNTIYF. The rearrangement links TRBV9 to TRBJ1-3, with D tentatively TRBD1 (5 bases). Germline CDR1 SGDLS, CDR2 YYNGEE. The CDR3 totals 16 residues. Trimming stripped 4 bases from V and 0 bases from J, with 14 bases between.

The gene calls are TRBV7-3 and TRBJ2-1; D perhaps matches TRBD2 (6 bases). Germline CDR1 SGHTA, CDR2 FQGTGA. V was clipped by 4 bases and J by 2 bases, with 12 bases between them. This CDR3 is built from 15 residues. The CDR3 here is CASSSIAVTYNEQFF. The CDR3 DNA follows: TGTGCCAGCAGCTCCATAGCGGTAACCTACAATGAGCAGTTCTTC. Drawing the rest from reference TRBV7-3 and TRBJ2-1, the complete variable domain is GAGVSQTPSNKVTEKGKYVELRCDPISGHTALYWYRQSLGQGPEFLIYFQGTGAADDSGLPNDRFFAVRPEGSVSTLKIQRTERGDSAVYLCASSSIAVTYNEQFFGPGTRLTVL.